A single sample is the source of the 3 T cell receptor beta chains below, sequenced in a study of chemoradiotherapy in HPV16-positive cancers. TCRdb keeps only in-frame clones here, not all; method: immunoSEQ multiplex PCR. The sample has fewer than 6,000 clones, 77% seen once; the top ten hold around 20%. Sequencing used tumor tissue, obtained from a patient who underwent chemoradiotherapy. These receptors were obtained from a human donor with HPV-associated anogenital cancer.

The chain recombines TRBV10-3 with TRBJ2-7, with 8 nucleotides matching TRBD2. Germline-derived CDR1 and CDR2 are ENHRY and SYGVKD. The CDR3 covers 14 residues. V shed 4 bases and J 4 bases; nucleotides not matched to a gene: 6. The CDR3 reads CAISVGTRTYEQYF. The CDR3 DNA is TGTGCCATCAGTGTTGGGACTAGAACGTACGAGCAGTACTTC.

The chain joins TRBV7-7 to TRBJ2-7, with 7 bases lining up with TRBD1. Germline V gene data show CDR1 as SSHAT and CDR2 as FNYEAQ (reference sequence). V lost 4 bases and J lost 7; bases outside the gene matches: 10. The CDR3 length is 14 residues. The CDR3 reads CASSSGTEVGEQYF. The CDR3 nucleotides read TGTGCCAGCAGCTCCGGGACAGAAGTCGGGGAGCAGTACTTC. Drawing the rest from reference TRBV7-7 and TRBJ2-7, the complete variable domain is GAGVSQSPRYKVTKRGQDVTLRCDPISSHATLYWYQQALGQGPEFLTYFNYEAQPDKSGLPSDRFSAERPEGSISTLTIQRTEQRDSAMYRCASSSGTEVGEQYFGPGTRLTVT.

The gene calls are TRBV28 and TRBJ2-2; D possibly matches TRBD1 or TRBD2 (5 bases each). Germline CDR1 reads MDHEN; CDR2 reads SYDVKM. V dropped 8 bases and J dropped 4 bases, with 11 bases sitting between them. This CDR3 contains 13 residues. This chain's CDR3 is CASRVGGTGELFF. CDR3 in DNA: TGTGCCAGCCGAGTTGGGGGCACCGGGGAGCTGTTTTTT.